Listed here are 2 T cell receptor beta chains from one sample, sequenced in a study of blood T cell repertoires in COVID-19. Profiled with immunoSEQ multiplex PCR; TCRdb holds only in-frame clones, not every one. The sample carries about 190,000 clones, roughly 80% recorded once. The sequenced sample was peripheral blood. The receptors stem from a man aged 55 to 69 with acute or convalescent COVID-19.

This chain uses TRBV6-2 or TRBV6-3 with TRBJ1-6; D perhaps matches TRBD1 (6 bases). There are 18 residues in the CDR3. The germline V gene has CDR1 MNHEY and CDR2 SVGEGT. Deletions cut 3 bases from V and 0 bases from J, with 15 bases between. The CDR3 spells CASSYSPTGHSYNSPLHF. In DNA form, the CDR3 reads TGTGCCAGCAGTTATTCTCCAACAGGGCACTCCTATAATTCACCCCTCCACTTT.

The gene calls are TRBV9 and TRBJ2-7; 8 bases agree with TRBD2. The CDR3 totals 16 residues. J was trimmed by 1 base and V by 0 bases; bases with no gene match: 6. CDR1 is SGDLS, CDR2 YYNGEE, per germline. The CDR3 DNA follows: TGTGCCAGCAGCGTAGGACTAGCGAGGGGGTCCTACGAGCAGTACTTC. Residues: CASSVGLARGSYEQYF.